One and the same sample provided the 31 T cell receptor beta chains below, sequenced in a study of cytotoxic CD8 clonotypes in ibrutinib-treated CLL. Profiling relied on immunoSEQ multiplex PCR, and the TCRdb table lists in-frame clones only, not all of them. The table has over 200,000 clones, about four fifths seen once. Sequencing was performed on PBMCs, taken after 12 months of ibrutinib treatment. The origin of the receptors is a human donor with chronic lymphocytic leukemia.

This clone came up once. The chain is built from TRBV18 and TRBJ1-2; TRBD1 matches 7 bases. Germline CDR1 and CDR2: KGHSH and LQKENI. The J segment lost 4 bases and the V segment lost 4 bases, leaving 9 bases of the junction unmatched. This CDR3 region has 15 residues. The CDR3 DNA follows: TGTGCCAGCTCACTCCCGACAGGGCCAGGCTATGGCTACACCTTC. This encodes CASSLPTGPGYGYTF.

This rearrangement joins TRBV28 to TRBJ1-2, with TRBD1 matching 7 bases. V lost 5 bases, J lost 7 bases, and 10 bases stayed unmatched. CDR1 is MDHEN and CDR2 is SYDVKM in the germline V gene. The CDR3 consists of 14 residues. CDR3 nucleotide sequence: TGTGCCAGCAGTCCGCCAGGGGGAGGGGGTGGCTACACCTTC. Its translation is CASSPPGGGGGYTF.

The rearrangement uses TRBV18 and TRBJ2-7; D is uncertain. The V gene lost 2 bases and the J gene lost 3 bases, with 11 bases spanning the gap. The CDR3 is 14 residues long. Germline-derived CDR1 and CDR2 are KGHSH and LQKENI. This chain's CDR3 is CASSPSSSNYEQYF. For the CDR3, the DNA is TGTGCCAGCTCACCAAGTTCCAGTAACTACGAGCAGTACTTC.

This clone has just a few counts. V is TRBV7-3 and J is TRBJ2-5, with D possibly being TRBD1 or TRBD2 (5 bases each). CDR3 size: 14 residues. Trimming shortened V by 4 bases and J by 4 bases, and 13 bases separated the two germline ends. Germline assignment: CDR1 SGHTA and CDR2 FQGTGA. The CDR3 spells CASSSGPRGETQYF. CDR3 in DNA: TGTGCCAGCAGCTCGGGACCTCGGGGAGAGACCCAGTACTTC.

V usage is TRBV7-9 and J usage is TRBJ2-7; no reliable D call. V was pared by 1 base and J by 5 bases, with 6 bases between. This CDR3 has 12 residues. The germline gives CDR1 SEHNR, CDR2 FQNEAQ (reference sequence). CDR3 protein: CASSLVSDEQYF. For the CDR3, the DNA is TGTGCCAGCAGCTTAGTCTCGGACGAGCAGTACTTC. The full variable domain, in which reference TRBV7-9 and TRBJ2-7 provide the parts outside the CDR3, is DTGVSQNPRHKITKRGQNVTFRCDPISEHNRLYWYRQTLGQGPEFLTYFQNEAQLEKSRLLSDRFSAERPKGSFSTLEIQRTEQGDSAMYLCASSLVSDEQYFGPGTRLTVT.

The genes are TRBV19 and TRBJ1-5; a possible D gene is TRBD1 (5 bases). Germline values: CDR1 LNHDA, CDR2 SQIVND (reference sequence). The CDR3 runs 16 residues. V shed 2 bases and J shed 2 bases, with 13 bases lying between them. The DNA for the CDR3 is TGTGCCAGTAGTATATGGGGAGGGGAGGGCAATCAGCCCCAGCATTTT. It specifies CASSIWGGEGNQPQHF.

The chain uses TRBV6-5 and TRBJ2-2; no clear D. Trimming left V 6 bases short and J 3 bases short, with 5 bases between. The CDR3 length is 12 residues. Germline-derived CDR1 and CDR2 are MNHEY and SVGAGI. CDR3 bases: TGTGCCAGCAGATTGTACACCGGGGAGCTGTTTTTT. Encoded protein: CASRLYTGELFF.

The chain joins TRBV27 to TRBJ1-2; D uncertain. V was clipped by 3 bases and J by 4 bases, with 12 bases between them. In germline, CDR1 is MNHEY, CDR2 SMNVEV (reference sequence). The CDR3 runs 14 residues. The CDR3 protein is CASSFFPGSYGYTF. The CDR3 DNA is TGTGCCAGCAGTTTTTTTCCAGGTAGCTATGGCTACACCTTC.

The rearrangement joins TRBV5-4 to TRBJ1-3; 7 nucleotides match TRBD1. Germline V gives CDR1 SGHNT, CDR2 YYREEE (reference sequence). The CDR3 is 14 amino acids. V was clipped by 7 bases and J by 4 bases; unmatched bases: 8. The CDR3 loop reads CASQRQGAGNTIYF. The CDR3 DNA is TGTGCCAGCCAAAGACAGGGCGCAGGAAACACCATATATTTT.

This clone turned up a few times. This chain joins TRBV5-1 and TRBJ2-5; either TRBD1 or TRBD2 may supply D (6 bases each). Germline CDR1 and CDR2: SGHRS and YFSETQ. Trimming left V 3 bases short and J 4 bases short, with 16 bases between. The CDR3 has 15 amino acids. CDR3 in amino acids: CASSYNSGGRETQYF. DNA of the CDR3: TGCGCCAGCAGCTACAACTCCGGGGGCCGAGAGACCCAGTACTTC.

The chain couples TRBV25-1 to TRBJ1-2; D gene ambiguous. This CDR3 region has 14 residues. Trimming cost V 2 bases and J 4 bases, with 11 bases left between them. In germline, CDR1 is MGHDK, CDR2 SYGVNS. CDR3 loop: CASSETRAGYGYTF. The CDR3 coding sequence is TGTGCCAGCAGTGAAACTAGGGCTGGCTATGGCTACACCTTC.

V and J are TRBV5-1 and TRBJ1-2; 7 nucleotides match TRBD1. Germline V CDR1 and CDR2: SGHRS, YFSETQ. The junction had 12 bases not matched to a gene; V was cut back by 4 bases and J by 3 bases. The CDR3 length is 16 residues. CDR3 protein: CASSPNQGDLDYGYTF. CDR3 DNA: TGCGCCAGCAGCCCAAACCAGGGGGATCTGGACTATGGCTACACCTTC. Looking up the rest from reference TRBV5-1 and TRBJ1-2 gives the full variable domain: KAGVTQTPRYLIKTRGQQVTLSCSPISGHRSVSWYQQTPGQGLQFLFEYFSETQRNKGNFPGRFSGRQFSNSRSEMNVSTLELGDSALYLCASSPNQGDLDYGYTFGSGTRLTVV.

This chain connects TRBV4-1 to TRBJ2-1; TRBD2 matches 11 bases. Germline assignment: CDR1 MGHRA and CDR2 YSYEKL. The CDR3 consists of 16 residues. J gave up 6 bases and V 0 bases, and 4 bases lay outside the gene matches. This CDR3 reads CASSQERLAGLNEQFF. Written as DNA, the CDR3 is TGCGCCAGCAGCCAAGAAAGACTAGCGGGGCTCAATGAGCAGTTCTTC.

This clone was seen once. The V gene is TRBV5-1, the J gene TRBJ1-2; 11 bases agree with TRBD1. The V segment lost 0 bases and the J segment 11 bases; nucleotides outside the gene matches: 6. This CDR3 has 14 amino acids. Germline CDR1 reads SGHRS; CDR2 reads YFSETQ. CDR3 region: CASSLEGQGVVYTF. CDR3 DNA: TGCGCCAGCAGCTTGGAGGGACAGGGGGTGGTGTACACCTTC.

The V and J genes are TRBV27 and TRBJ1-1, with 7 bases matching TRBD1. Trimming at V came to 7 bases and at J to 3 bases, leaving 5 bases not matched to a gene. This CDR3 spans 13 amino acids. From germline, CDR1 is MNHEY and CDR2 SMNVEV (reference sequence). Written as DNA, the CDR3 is TGTGCCAGCAAAGGGGGCGCTTACACTGAAGCTTTCTTT. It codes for CASKGGAYTEAFF.

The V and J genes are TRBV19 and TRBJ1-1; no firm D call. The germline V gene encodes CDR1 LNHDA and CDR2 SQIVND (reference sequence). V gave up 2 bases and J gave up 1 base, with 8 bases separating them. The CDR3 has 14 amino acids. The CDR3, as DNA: TGTGCCAGTAGTATATTGCGAACGAACACTGAAGCTTTCTTT. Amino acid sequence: CASSILRTNTEAFF.

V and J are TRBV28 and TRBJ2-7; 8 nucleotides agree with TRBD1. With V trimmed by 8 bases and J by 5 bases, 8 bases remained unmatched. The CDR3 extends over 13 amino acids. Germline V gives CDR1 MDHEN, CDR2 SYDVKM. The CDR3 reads CASLRTGSHEQYF. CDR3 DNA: TGTGCCAGCTTAAGGACAGGGTCCCACGAGCAGTACTTC.

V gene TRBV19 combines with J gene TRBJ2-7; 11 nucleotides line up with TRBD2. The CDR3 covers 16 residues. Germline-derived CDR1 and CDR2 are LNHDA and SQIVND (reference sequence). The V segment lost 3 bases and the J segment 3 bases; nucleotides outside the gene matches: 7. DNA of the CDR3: TGTGCCAGTAGTATCCAAACTAGCGGGGGATACTACGAGCAGTACTTC. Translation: CASSIQTSGGYYEQYF.

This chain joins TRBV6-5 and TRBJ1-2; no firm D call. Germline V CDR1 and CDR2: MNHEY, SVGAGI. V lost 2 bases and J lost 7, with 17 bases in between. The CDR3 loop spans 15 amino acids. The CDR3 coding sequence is TGTGCCAGCAGTTACCCCCTCGCGGAAGAGTCTGGCTACACCTTC. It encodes CASSYPLAEESGYTF.

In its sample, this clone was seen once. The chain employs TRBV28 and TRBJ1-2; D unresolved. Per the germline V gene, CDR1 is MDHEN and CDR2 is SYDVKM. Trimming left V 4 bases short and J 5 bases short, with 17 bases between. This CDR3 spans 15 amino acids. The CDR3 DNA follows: TGTGCCAGCAGTTCCACTGGGCTTACCGGATATGGCTACACCTTC. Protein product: CASSSTGLTGYGYTF.

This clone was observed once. The CDR3 loop is CASSSPPSGGYYEQYF. DNA for the CDR3: TGTGCCAGCAGCTCCCCCCCGAGCGGGGGATACTACGAGCAGTACTTC. The J gene is TRBJ2-7, the V gene TRBV7-9; TRBD2 matches at 8 bases. V trimming: 4 bases; J trimming: 3 bases; junction bases outside the gene matches: 11. The CDR3 spans 16 residues. Per the germline V gene, CDR1 is SEHNR and CDR2 is FQNEAQ (reference sequence).

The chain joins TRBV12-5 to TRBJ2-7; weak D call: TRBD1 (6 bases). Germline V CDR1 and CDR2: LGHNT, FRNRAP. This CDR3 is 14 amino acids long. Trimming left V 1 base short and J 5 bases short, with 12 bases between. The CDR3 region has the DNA TGTGCTAGTGGTTTGGGGACAGTTGGAAACGAGCAGTACTTC. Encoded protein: CASGLGTVGNEQYF.

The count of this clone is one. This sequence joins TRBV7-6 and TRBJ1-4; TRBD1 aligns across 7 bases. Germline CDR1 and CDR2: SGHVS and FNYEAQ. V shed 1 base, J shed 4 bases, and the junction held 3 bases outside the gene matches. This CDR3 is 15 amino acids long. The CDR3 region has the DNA TGTGCCAGCAGCTTAGGGGGGACAGATAATGAAAAACTGTTTTTT. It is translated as CASSLGGTDNEKLFF.

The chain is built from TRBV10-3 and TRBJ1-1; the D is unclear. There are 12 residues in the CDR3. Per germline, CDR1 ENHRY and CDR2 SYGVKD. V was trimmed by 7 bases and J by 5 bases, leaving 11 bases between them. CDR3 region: CAIKSRGTEAFF. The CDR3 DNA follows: TGTGCCATCAAAAGCCGGGGAACTGAAGCTTTCTTT.

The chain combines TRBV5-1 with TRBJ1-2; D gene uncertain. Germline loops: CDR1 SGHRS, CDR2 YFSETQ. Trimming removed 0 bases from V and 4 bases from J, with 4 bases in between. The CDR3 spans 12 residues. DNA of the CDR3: TGCGCCAGCAGCTTGGACAGCTATGGCTACACCTTC. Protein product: CASSLDSYGYTF.

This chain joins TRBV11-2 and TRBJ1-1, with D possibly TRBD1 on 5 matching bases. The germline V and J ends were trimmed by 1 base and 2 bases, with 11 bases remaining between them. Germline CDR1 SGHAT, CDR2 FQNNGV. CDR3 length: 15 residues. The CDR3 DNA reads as TGTGCCAGCAGCTTAGTCTGGGGCAGAAACACTGAAGCTTTCTTT. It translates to CASSLVWGRNTEAFF.

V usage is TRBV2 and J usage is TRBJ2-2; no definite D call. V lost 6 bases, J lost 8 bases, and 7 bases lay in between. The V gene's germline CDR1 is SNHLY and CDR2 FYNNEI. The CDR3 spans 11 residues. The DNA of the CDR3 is TGTGCCAGCAGACGTTTAGGGGAGCTGTTTTTT. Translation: CASRRLGELFF.

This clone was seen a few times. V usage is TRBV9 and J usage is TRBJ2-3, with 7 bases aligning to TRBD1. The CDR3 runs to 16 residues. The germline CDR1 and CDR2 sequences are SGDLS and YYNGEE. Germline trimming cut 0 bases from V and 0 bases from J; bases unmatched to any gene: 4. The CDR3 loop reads CASSVGPGQSTDTQYF. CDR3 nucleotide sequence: TGTGCCAGCAGCGTAGGGCCGGGACAGAGCACAGATACGCAGTATTTT.

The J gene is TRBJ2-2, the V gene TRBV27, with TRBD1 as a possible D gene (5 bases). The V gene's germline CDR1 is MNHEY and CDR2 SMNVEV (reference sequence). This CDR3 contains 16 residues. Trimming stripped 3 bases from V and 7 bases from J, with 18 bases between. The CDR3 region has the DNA TGTGCCAGCAGTTTCTCAAGGGCAGGGTGGAGCGGGGAGCTGTTTTTT. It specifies CASSFSRAGWSGELFF.

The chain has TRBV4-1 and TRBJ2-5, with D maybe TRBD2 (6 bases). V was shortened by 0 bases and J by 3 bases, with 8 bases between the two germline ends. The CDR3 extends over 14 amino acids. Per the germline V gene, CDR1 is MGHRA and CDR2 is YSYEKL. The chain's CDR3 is CASSQERGEETQYF. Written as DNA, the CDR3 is TGCGCCAGCAGCCAAGAACGCGGGGAAGAGACCCAGTACTTC.

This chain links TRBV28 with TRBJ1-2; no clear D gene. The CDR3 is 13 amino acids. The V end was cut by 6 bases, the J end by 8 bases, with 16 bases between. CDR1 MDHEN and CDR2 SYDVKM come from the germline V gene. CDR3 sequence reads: CASSYPIAGGYTF. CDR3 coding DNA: TGTGCCAGCAGCTACCCGATTGCTGGGGGCTACACCTTC.